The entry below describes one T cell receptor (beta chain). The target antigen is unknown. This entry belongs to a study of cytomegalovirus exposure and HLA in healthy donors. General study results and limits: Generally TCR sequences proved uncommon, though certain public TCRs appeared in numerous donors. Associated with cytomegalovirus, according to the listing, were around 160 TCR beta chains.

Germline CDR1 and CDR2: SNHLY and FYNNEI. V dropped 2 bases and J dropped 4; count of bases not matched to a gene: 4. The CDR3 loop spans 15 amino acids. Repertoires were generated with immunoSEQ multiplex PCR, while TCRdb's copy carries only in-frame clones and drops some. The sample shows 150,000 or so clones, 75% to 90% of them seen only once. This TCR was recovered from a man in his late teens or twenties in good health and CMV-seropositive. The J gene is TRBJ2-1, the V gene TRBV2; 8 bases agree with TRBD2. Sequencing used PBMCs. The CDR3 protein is CASSEPIAGYNEQFF. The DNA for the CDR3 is TGTGCCAGCAGTGAACCCATAGCGGGGTACAATGAGCAGTTCTTC.